This T cell receptor (beta chain) was identified in a study of a mutant IDH1 vaccine in newly diagnosed glioma (dated by TCRdb to the early 2020s). Broadly, across the study: The roughly 34 treated patients were approximately 62% male and roughly 40% female, with a mean age of approximately 38 years. Prior to enrollment, standard therapy consisting of radiotherapy alone, temozolomide alone, or radiochemotherapy with temozolomide had been administered to patients, with the combination being received by most patients. Peripheral blood was collected at six visits: V03 (baseline), V05, V07, V10, V12 and V13. For exploratory analyses, longitudinal TCRB deep sequencing was carried out in around 24 treated patients wherever samples were available. Results and caveats for the whole study, not just this receptor: No apparent relationship was observed between pseudoprogression and alterations in the top peripheral T cell clonotypes detected by TCRB sequencing. Vaccine-induced immune responses across multiple MHC alleles were detected in 90% to 95% of patients. According to the authors, sample limitations meant that analyses of patient blood samples could not be reproduced. Availability determined which PBMC samples were chosen for TCRB deep sequencing.

Comment on this clone: Its antigen has not been determined. One base away there is no much larger clone; base qualities are not given.

In the germline V gene, CDR1 corresponds to SQVTM and CDR2 to ANQGSEA. The CDR3 starts with the cysteine, ends with the phenylalanine, and has 12 residues. The read is trimmed to its CDR3 DNA, 36 bases read in frame from base 1. Between the V and J ends, shortened by 1 base and 6 bases respectively, the junction contains 9 bases. Libraries were made using the immunoSEQ multiplex PCR assay. Rearranged TCR beta chain sequences were amplified using the hsTCRB Kit according to the manufacturer's protocol. TCRB libraries were sequenced on an Illumina MiSeq. The study's processing was this. Demultiplexing, trimming and gene mapping were performed with the kit vendor's proprietary platform. The table was pulled from immuneACCESS by TCRdb, which kept in-frame rearrangements only. Such tables lose some clones; where checked, under half of the loss comes from unresolved V genes, and the rest has no known cause. That table is the source of V, J and clone size, and D and trimming were worked out from the DNA. The sample includes 25,000 to 35,000 clones, with roughly four fifths observed a single time. Approximately 19% of the sample is taken by the ten largest.

What this sample's time point label stands for: baseline, week 1 (first vaccination visit). This specimen's treatment or condition label, per the study, means: pre-vaccination baseline after standard-of-care therapy. The donors had newly diagnosed IDH1-mutant astrocytomas of WHO grade 3 or 4 that showed loss of nuclear ATRX. The samples were drawn from NOA16, a multicentre, single-arm, open-label phase I trial in Germany that tested a mutant IDH1 peptide vaccine in humans for the first time. Blood drawn at visit V03 was used as the baseline sample for immunogenicity testing. Genomic DNA for TCRB sequencing was isolated from EDTA blood with the DNeasy Blood and Tissue Kit.

This receptor was obtained from a man aged 25-45 years with glioma. The chain employs TRBV29-1 and TRBJ1-1, with the D gene uncertain. Source: PBMCs, taken from a glioma patient treated with radiotherapy, temozolomide or both. The DNA reads TGCAGCGTTGAAGGAGGGTCGGCTGAAGCTTTCTTT. Its protein is CSVEGGSAEAFF.